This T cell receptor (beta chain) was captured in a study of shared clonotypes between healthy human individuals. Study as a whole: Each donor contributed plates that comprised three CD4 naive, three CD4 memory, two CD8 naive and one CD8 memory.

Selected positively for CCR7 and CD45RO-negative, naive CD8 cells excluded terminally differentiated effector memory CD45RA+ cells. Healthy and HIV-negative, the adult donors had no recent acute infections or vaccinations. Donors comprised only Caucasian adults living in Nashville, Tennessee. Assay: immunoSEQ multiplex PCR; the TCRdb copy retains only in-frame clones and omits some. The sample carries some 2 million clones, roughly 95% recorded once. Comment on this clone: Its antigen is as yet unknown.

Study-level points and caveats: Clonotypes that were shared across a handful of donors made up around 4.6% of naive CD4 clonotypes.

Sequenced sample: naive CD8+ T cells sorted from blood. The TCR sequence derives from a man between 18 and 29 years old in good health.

CDR3 sequence: CASSKVRGQGNYEQYF. In DNA form, the CDR3 reads TGTGCCAGCAGCAAAGTAAGGGGACAGGGAAACTACGAGCAGTACTTC. This sequence joins TRBV21-1 and TRBJ2-7; whether TRBD1, the table's D call, matches the DNA was not checked. TRBV21-1 is reported as a pseudogene. The CDR3 contains 16 residues.